This TCR beta chain was recovered during a study of radiation and T cells in renal cell carcinoma. This CDR3 contains 14 residues. Per germline, CDR1 SEHNR and CDR2 FQNEAQ (reference sequence). V lost 7 bases and J 0 bases, leaving 12 bases between the germline ends. Study-level points and caveats: Baseline intratumoral clonotype presence is unknown without pretreatment biopsies.

This clone was counted only a few times. As yet, its antigen is unknown. The table came from immunoSEQ multiplex PCR; TCRdb's copy has only in-frame clones and leaves some out. The table includes 130,000 or so clones, roughly 85% detected once. Sample time point: baseline pretreatment blood. Treatment reported: 15 Gy SBRT to primary tumor, nephrectomy 4 weeks later. Radiation-treated patients gave blood at baseline, week 2 and week 4. This renal cell carcinoma was of the clear cell type. Sequences were derived from blood, sampled from a patient whose treatment included radiotherapy and nephrectomy. This TCR came from a woman aged 50 to 65 with renal cell carcinoma. V usage is TRBV7-9 and J usage is TRBJ1-1; tentative D call: TRBD1 (6 bases). This CDR3 reads CASTLTGLNTEAFF. CDR3 bases: TGTGCCAGCACCCTGACAGGCCTGAACACTGAAGCTTTCTTT.